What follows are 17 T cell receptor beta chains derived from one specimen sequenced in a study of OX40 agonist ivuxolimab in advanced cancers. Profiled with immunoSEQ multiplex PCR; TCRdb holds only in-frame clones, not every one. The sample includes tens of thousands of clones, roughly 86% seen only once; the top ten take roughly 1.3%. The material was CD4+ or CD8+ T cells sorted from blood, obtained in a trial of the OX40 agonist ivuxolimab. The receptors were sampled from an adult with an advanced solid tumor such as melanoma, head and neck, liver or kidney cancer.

The CDR3 DNA reads as TGTGCCATCAGCTCTGACGTTCTGTCCCTCCACTTT. This sequence encodes CAISSDVLSLHF. V usage is TRBV10-3 and J usage is TRBJ1-6; D ambiguous. This CDR3 contains 12 residues. Germline V lookup: CDR1 ENHRY, CDR2 SYGVKD. Trimming left V 6 bases short and J 14 bases short, with 14 bases between.

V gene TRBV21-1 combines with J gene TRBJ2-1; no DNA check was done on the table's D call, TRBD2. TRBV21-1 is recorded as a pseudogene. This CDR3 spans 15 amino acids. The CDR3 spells CASSKSPSINNEQFF. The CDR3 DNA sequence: TGTGCCAGCAGCAAAAGTCCTAGCATAAACAATGAGCAGTTCTTC.

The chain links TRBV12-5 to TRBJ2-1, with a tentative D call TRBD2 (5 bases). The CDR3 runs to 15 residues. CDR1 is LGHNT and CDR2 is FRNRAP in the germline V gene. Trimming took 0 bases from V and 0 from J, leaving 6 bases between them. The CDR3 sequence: CASGLVGSSYNEQFF. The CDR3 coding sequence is TGTGCTAGTGGTTTGGTGGGGAGCTCCTACAATGAGCAGTTCTTC.

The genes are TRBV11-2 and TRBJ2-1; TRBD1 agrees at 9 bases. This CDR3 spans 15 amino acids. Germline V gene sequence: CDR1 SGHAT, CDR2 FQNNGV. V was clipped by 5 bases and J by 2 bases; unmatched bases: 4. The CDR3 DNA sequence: TGTGCCAGCAGCCCACAGGGGGCTACCTACAATGAGCAGTTCTTC. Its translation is CASSPQGATYNEQFF. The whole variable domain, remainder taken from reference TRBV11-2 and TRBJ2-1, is EAGVAQSPRYKIIEKRQSVAFWCNPISGHATLYWYQQILGQGPKLLIQFQNNGVVDDSQLPKDRFSAERLKGVDSTLKIQPAKLEDSAVYLCASSPQGATYNEQFFGPGTRLTVL.

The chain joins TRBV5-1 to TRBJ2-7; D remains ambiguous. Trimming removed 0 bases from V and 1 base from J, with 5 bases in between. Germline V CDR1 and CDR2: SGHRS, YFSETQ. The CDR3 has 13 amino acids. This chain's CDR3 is CASSLENSYEQYF. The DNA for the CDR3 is TGCGCCAGCAGCTTGGAAAATTCCTACGAGCAGTACTTC.

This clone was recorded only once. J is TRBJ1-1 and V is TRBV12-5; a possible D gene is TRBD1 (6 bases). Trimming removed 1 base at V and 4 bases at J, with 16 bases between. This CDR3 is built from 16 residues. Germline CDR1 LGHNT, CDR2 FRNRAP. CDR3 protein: CASGLERFGGSTEAFF. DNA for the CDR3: TGTGCTAGTGGTTTGGAGCGGTTCGGGGGCAGCACTGAAGCTTTCTTT.

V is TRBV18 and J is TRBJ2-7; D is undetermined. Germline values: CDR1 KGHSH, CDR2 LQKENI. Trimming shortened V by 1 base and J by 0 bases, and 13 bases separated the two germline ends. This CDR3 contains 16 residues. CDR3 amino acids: CASSPLPALSSYEQYF. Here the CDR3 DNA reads TGTGCCAGCTCACCACTTCCAGCTCTAAGCTCCTACGAGCAGTACTTC.

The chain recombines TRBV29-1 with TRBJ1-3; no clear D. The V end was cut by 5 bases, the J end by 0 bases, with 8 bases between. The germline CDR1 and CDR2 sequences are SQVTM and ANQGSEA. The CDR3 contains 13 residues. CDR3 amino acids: CSVTADSGNTIYF. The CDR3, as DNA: TGCAGCGTTACTGCCGACTCTGGAAACACCATATATTTT.

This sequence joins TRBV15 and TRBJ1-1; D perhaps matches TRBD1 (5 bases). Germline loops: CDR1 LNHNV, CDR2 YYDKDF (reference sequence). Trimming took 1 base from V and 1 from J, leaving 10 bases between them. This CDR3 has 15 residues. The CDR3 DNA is TGTGCCACCAGCAGAGCTCCGGGGACGAACACTGAAGCTTTCTTT. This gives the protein CATSRAPGTNTEAFF.

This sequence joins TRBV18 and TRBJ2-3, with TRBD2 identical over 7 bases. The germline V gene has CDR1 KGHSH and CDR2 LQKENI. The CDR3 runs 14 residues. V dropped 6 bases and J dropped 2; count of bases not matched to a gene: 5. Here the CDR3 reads CASSRAGPTDTQYF. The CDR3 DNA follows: TGTGCCAGCTCTAGAGCGGGACCCACAGATACGCAGTATTTT.

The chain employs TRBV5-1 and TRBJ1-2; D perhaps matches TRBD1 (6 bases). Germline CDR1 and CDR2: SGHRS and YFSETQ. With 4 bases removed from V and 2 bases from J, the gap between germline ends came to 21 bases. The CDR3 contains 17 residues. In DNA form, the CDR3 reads TGCGCCAGCAGCCCCGAGACAGGCCTTCGGGCGAACTATGGCTACACCTTC. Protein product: CASSPETGLRANYGYTF.

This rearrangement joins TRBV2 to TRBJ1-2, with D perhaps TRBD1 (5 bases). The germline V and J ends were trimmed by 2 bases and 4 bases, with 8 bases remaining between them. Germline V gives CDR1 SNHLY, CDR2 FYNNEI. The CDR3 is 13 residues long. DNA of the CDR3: TGTGCCAGCAGTGAACCAACAGGCTATGGCTACACCTTC. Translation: CASSEPTGYGYTF.

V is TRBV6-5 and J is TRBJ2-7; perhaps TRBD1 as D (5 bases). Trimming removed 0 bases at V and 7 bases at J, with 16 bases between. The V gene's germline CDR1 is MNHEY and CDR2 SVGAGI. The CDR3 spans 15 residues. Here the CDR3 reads CASSYSAGLFEEQYF. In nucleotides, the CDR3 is TGTGCCAGCAGTTACTCGGCAGGGCTCTTCGAGGAGCAGTACTTC.

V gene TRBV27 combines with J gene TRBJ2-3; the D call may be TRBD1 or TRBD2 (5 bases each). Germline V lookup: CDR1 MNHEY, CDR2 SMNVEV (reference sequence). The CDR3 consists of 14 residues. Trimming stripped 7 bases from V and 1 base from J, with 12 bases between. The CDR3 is CASTQRDGTDTQYF. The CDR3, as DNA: TGTGCCAGCACCCAGAGGGACGGCACAGATACGCAGTATTTT.

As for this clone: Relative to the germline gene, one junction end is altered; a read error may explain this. The CDR3 loop is CATSRGAGASKQPQHF. CDR3 sequence (DNA): TGTGCCACCAGCAGAGGGGCAGGGGCCAGCAAACAGCCCCAGCATTTT. The V call is TRBV15, the J call TRBJ1-5, with a possible D match to TRBD1 (6 bases). The CDR3 length is 16 residues. Germline V CDR1 and CDR2: LNHNV, YYDKDF (reference sequence).

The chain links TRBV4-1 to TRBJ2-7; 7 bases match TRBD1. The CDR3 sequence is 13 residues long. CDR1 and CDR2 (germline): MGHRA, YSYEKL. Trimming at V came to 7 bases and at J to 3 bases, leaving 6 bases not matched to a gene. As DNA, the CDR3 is TGCGCCAGCAAAGAGACAGGGAGCTACGAGCAGTACTTC. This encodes CASKETGSYEQYF.

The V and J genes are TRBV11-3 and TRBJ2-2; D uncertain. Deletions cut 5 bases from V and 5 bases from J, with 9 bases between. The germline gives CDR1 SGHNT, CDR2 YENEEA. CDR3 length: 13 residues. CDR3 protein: CASSPRRTGELFF. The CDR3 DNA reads TGTGCCAGCAGCCCTAGGAGAACCGGGGAGCTGTTTTTT.